A selection of T cell receptor beta chains follows, all from one sample in a study of cytomegalovirus exposure and HLA in healthy donors. Some clones are missing from TCRdb's copy, which holds only in-frame ones; the method was immunoSEQ multiplex PCR. The sample includes a few hundred thousand clones, about 74% seen only once; the top ten take less than 2%. The sequenced material came from PBMCs. The receptors come from a woman aged 25 to 39 in good health and CMV-seronegative. The CDR3 runs from the conserved cysteine through the conserved F or W. A D gene is named only where the DNA matches it firmly. For some rows the clone size is stated as once, few or many, or as a class when expanded; others skip it.

CDR3 protein: CAISEYGDDTEAFF; CDR3 DNA: TGTGCCATCAGTGAGTACGGGGATGACACTGAAGCTTTCTTT; J gene: TRBJ1-1; clone size: NA; D gene: NA; V gene: TRBV10-3
CDR3 protein: CASSFRDRKETQYF; CDR3 DNA: TGTGCCAGCAGCTTCCGGGACAGAAAAGAGACCCAGTACTTC; J gene: TRBJ2-5; clone size: NA; D gene: TRBD1; V gene: TRBV5-4
CDR3 protein: CSVDLGGSAYGYTF; CDR3 DNA: TGCAGCGTGGACCTGGGTGGGAGCGCCTATGGCTACACCTTC; J gene: TRBJ1-2; clone size: few; D gene: NA; V gene: TRBV29-1
CDR3 protein: CASSSQGFKGGYTF; CDR3 DNA: TGTGCCAGCAGCTCGCAGGGCTTTAAGGGAGGCTACACCTTC; J gene: TRBJ1-2; clone size: NA; D gene: NA; V gene: TRBV11-3
CDR3 protein: CASSKLERSYGYTF; CDR3 DNA: TGTGCCAGTAGTAAACTTGAACGATCCTATGGCTACACCTTC; J gene: TRBJ1-2; clone size: NA; D gene: NA; V gene: TRBV19
CDR3 protein: CASSMTGTGTEAFF; CDR3 DNA: TGTGCCAGTAGTATGACAGGGACGGGCACTGAAGCTTTCTTT; J gene: TRBJ1-1; clone size: few; D gene: TRBD1; V gene: TRBV19
CDR3 protein: CASSIGGVNTEAFF; CDR3 DNA: TGTGCCAGTAGTATCGGGGGGGTGAACACTGAAGCTTTCTTT; J gene: TRBJ1-1; clone size: NA; D gene: NA; V gene: TRBV19
CDR3 protein: CASSADPGGYGYTF; CDR3 DNA: TGTGCCAGCAGCGCCGACCCAGGAGGGTATGGCTACACCTTC; J gene: TRBJ1-2; clone size: NA; D gene: NA; V gene: TRBV7-3
CDR3 protein: CASSGPYSYEQYF; CDR3 DNA: TGTGCCAGTAGTGGGCCCTACTCCTACGAGCAGTACTTC; J gene: TRBJ2-7; clone size: NA; D gene: NA; V gene: TRBV19
CDR3 protein: CASSLLYNEQFF; CDR3 DNA: TGTGCCAGCAGTTTACTATACAATGAGCAGTTCTTC; J gene: TRBJ2-1; clone size: NA; D gene: NA; V gene: TRBV6-6
CDR3 protein: CASSFLRYEQYF; CDR3 DNA: TGTGCCAGCAGCTTCCTGAGATACGAGCAGTACTTC; J gene: TRBJ2-7; clone size: few; D gene: NA; V gene: TRBV7-2
CDR3 protein: CASSFTGDTEAFF; CDR3 DNA: TGCGCCAGCAGCTTTACAGGGGACACTGAAGCTTTCTTT; J gene: TRBJ1-1; clone size: once; D gene: TRBD1; V gene: TRBV5-1
CDR3 protein: CASSDRSIGELFF; CDR3 DNA: TGTGCCAGTAGCGACAGGTCGATCGGGGAGCTGTTTTTT; J gene: TRBJ2-2; clone size: NA; D gene: NA; V gene: TRBV19
CDR3 protein: CATSRDLAGNNEQFF; CDR3 DNA: TGTGCCACCAGCAGAGACCTAGCGGGGAACAATGAGCAGTTCTTC; J gene: TRBJ2-1; clone size: NA; D gene: TRBD2; V gene: TRBV15
CDR3 protein: CASSSATSPSSYEQYF; CDR3 DNA: TGTGCCAGCAGCTCTGCGACTAGCCCATCTTCCTACGAGCAGTACTTC; J gene: TRBJ2-7; clone size: NA; D gene: TRBD2; V gene: TRBV7-8
CDR3 protein: CASSFQGNTGELFF; CDR3 DNA: TGCGCCAGCAGTTTCCAGGGGAACACCGGGGAGCTGTTTTTT; J gene: TRBJ2-2; clone size: NA; D gene: NA; V gene: TRBV27
CDR3 protein: CASSPGQGWAEAFF; CDR3 DNA: TGTGCCAGCAGCCCGGGACAGGGTTGGGCTGAAGCTTTCTTT; J gene: TRBJ1-1; clone size: NA; D gene: TRBD1; V gene: TRBV7-3
CDR3 protein: CASSATGAFEQYF; CDR3 DNA: TGTGCCAGCAGCGCGACAGGGGCGTTCGAGCAGTACTTC; J gene: TRBJ2-7; clone size: NA; D gene: TRBD1; V gene: TRBV9
CDR3 protein: CASSLRDSYEQYF; CDR3 DNA: TGTGCCAGTAGTCTGCGGGACTCCTACGAGCAGTACTTC; J gene: TRBJ2-7; clone size: NA; D gene: NA; V gene: TRBV19
CDR3 protein: CASGPGTSINNEQFF; CDR3 DNA: TGTGCCAGCGGCCCCGGGACTAGTATTAACAATGAGCAGTTCTTC; J gene: TRBJ2-1; clone size: NA; D gene: TRBD2; V gene: TRBV2
CDR3 protein: CASSSVERGPSSYEQYF; CDR3 DNA: TGTGCCAGCAGCTCCGTTGAGAGGGGGCCTTCTTCCTACGAGCAGTACTTC; J gene: TRBJ2-7; clone size: NA; D gene: TRBD1; V gene: TRBV11-2
CDR3 protein: CASSLDRDNYGYTF; CDR3 DNA: TGTGCCAGCAGCTTGGACAGGGATAACTATGGCTACACCTTC; J gene: TRBJ1-2; clone size: NA; D gene: NA; V gene: TRBV5-5
CDR3 protein: CASSLDQGLLNEQFF; CDR3 DNA: TGTGCCAGCAGCTTAGACCAGGGATTATTAAATGAGCAGTTCTTC; J gene: TRBJ2-1; clone size: few; D gene: NA; V gene: TRBV11-3
CDR3 protein: CASSPRDTQYF; CDR3 DNA: TGCGCCAGCAGCCCTCGTGATACGCAGTATTTT; J gene: TRBJ2-3; clone size: NA; D gene: NA; V gene: TRBV10-2
CDR3 protein: CATSRGDRADNPDTQYF; CDR3 DNA: TGTGCCACCAGCAGAGGGGACAGGGCCGATAACCCGGATACGCAGTATTTT; J gene: TRBJ2-3; clone size: NA; D gene: TRBD1; V gene: TRBV15
CDR3 protein: CATQGLAGDTRDTQYF; CDR3 DNA: TGCGCCACCCAGGGACTAGCGGGGGACACGAGGGATACGCAGTATTTT; J gene: TRBJ2-3; clone size: NA; D gene: TRBD2; V gene: TRBV10-2
CDR3 protein: CASSRGGDYNEQFF; CDR3 DNA: TGTGCCAGCTCGCGCGGGGGCGACTACAATGAGCAGTTCTTC; J gene: TRBJ2-1; clone size: NA; D gene: NA; V gene: TRBV7-2
CDR3 protein: CDSSLLDPEPSSYEQYF; CDR3 DNA: TGCGACAGCAGTCTTCTTGATCCGGAGCCGAGCTCCTACGAGCAGTACTTC; J gene: TRBJ2-7; clone size: NA; D gene: NA; V gene: TRBV23-1
CDR3 protein: CAWSVPTATDTQYF; CDR3 DNA: TGTGCCTGGAGTGTACCGACTGCGACCGATACGCAGTATTTT; J gene: TRBJ2-3; clone size: NA; D gene: NA; V gene: TRBV30
CDR3 protein: CASSSWSKYTETQYF; CDR3 DNA: TGTGCCAGCAGTTCCTGGTCCAAGTACACGGAGACCCAGTACTTC; J gene: TRBJ2-5; clone size: few; D gene: NA; V gene: TRBV6-5
CDR3 protein: CASSHRDGGLDEQYF; CDR3 DNA: TGTGCCAGCAGCCATCGGGACGGGGGGCTGGACGAGCAGTACTTC; J gene: TRBJ2-7; clone size: NA; D gene: NA; V gene: TRBV4-2
CDR3 protein: CASSIGLAGVAKNIQYF; CDR3 DNA: TGTGCCAGTAGTATAGGACTAGCGGGAGTTGCCAAAAACATTCAGTACTTC; J gene: TRBJ2-4; clone size: NA; D gene: TRBD2; V gene: TRBV19
CDR3 protein: CASSPGTIGELFF; CDR3 DNA: TGCGCCAGCAGCCCAGGGACAATCGGGGAGCTGTTTTTT; J gene: TRBJ2-2; clone size: NA; D gene: NA; V gene: TRBV5-1